This TCR beta chain was sequenced in a study of blood T cell repertoires in COVID-19. Study-level background: Sites across the United States, Italy and Spain contributed samples from acute and convalescent COVID-19.

J was trimmed by 2 bases and V by 3 bases; bases with no gene match: 7. The length of the CDR3 is 16 residues. Germline V gene lookup returns CDR1 WNHNN and CDR2 SYGVQD (reference sequence). This clone has more than one count but fewer than ten. The assay was immunoSEQ multiplex PCR, and TCRdb's table has in-frame clones only and misses some. The sample consists of some 250,000 clones, about nine tenths of them appearing once. Those enrolled, adults aged 18 to 89 years, came from about two dozen US areas. Two negative PCRs, clearance, or symptom resolution had been documented for recovered Cohort 3 donors.

The TCR originated in a man younger than 35 who had recovered from COVID-19. The chain recombines TRBV10-1 with TRBJ2-7; 10 nucleotides agree with TRBD1. Sample: PBMCs or T cells enriched from blood (not recorded which). CDR3 DNA sequence: TGCGCCAGCAGTGACCCACCGGGACAGGGGACCTACGAGCAGTACTTC. Translation gives CASSDPPGQGTYEQYF.